The present entry profiles one TCR beta chain with its context. Antigen unknown. The sample belongs to a study of regulatory T cells in long-lasting Graves disease. Whole-study findings and limits: Shared public clonotypes totalled fewer than 3,000 in persistent patients, compared with approximately 970 in new patients.

CDR1 and CDR2 (germline): MNHEY, SMNVEV (reference sequence). V lost 5 bases and J lost 4; bases outside the gene matches: 9. The CDR3 covers 15 residues. Library construction for TCR beta used iRepertoire HTBI primers and Arm-PCR of CDR3 regions. TCRdb fed the multiplex PCR reads into MiXCR, producing one record per CDR3 protein. The table has 650,000 to 850,000 distinct CDR3 sequences, 30% seen once. Indicated time point: persistent/refractory GD, antithyroid drugs over 5 years with positive TRAb. Isolated PBMC RNA provided the starting material for the TCR library. V gene TRBV27 combines with J gene TRBJ2-7; 9 nucleotides line up with TRBD2. This specimen was peripheral blood mononuclear cells (PBMCs), taken when the disease was refractory, from a patient treated with antithyroid drugs. The clonotype was recovered from a female donor with Graves disease. The CDR3 loop reads CASSPGLATRYEQYF. The DNA for the CDR3 is TGTGCCAGCAGTCCAGGACTAGCGACTCGGTACGAGCAGTACTTC.